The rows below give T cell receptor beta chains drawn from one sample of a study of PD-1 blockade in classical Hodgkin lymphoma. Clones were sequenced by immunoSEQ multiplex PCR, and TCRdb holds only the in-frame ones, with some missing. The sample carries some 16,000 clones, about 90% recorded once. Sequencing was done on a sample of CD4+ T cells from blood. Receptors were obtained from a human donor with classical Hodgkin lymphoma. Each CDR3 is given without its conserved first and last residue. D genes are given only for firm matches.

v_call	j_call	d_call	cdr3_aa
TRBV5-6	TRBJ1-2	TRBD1	ASSPDLTGSGYT
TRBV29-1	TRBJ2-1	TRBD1	SVWTGGYEQF
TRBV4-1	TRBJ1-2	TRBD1	ASLDRRYGYT
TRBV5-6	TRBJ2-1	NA	ASSLSYEQF
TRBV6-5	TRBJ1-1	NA	ATSGGLGKAEAF
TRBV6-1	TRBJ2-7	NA	ASSEGQTYEQY
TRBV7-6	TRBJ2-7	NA	ASRSPTSYEQY
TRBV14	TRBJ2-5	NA	ASSHFGETQY
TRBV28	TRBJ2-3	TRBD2	ASSWDGLARTDTQY
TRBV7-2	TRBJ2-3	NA	ASSSYLGTDTQY
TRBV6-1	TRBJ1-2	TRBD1	ASSPTDRGYGYT
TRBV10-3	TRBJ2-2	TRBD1	AIGDRSTGELF